This TCR beta chain was recorded in a study of T cells after yellow fever vaccination. The V end was cut by 6 bases, the J end by 8 bases, with 11 bases between. The CDR3 consists of 12 residues. TCRdb used MiXCR to reprocess the 5' RACE reads, holding one entry per CDR3 protein. The table records some 500,000 distinct CDR3 sequences, approximately 13% of them present only once. This specimen was PBMCs, taken on the day of the yellow fever booster vaccination. The rearrangement links TRBV12-3 or TRBV12-4 to TRBJ2-1, with TRBD2 as a possible D gene (6 bases). The receptor's source is a man younger than 45 who received the YFV17D yellow fever vaccine. As DNA, the CDR3 is TGTGCCAGCAGAATCGGGGGTCATGAGCAGTTCTTC. Its translation is CASRIGGHEQFF.